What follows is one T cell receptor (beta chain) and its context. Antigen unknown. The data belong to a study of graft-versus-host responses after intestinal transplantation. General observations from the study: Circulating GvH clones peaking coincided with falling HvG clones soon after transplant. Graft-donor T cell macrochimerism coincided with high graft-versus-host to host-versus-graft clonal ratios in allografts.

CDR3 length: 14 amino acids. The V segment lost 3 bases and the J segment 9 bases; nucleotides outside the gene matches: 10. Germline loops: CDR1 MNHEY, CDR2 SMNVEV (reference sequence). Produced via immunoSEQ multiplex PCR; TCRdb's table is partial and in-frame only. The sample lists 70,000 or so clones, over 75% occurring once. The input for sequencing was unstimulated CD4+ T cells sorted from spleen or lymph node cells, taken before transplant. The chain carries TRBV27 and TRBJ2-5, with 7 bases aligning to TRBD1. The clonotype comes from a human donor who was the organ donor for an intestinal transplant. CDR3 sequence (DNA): TGTGCCAGCAGTTTCTCTGAGGGGGCCTCTGCCCAGTACTTC. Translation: CASSFSEGASAQYF.